Listed below are T cell receptor beta chains from one sample, sequenced in a study of blood T cell repertoires in COVID-19. Produced via immunoSEQ multiplex PCR; TCRdb's table is partial and in-frame only. The sample yields roughly 250,000 clones, 70% to 90% seen once. Sequencing was carried out using peripheral blood. These receptors came from a middle-aged woman who had recovered from COVID-19. Each CDR3 is given with its conserved first and last residue. Fields, in order: CDR3 length, clone size, V gene, D gene, J gene, CDR3 DNA, CDR3 protein. D genes are given only for firm matches. Expanded clones get a size class; other rows say once, few or many, or leave the size out.

15	-	TRBV4-3	-	TRBJ2-2	TGCGCCAGCAGCCACGAGGACAGTAACACCGGGGAGCTGTTTTTT	CASSHEDSNTGELFF
16	-	TRBV5-1	TRBD1	TRBJ2-1	TGCGCCAGCAGCGCAGGACAGGCCAGCTCCTACAATGAGCAGTTCTTC	CASSAGQASSYNEQFF
13	once	TRBV7-2	-	TRBJ1-1	TGTGCCAGCAGCCTACTACAGGGTCTTGAAGCTTTCTTT	CASSLLQGLEAFF
15	-	TRBV9	-	TRBJ2-1	TGTGCCAGCAGCCCTAGACCAAATTCCTACAATGAGCAGTTCTTC	CASSPRPNSYNEQFF
15	-	TRBV19	TRBD2	TRBJ2-1	TGTGCCAGTAGTCCGCGGACTAGCGGGAGAAATGAGCAGTTCTTC	CASSPRTSGRNEQFF
16	-	TRBV7-2	TRBD1	TRBJ2-3	TGTGCCAGCAGCTTAGCCGGGACAGGGGTCAGGGATACGCAGTATTTT	CASSLAGTGVRDTQYF
14	-	TRBV15	-	TRBJ1-2	TGTGCCACCAGCAGAGGGGAGTTCTCACATGGCTACACCTTC	CATSRGEFSHGYTF
15	-	TRBV11-1	TRBD2	TRBJ2-7	TGTGCCAGCAGCGGAGCTAGCGGACTTAACTACGAGCAGTACTTC	CASSGASGLNYEQYF
15	-	TRBV18	-	TRBJ1-5	TGTGCCAGCTCACTCGGTGGGGCCAGCAATCAGCCCCAGCATTTT	CASSLGGASNQPQHF
14	-	TRBV24-1	-	TRBJ1-2	TGTGCCACCAGTGATTTGCAGAGGGATTATGGCTACACCTTC	CATSDLQRDYGYTF
16	-	TRBV3-1/TRBV3-2	TRBD2	TRBJ2-5	TGTGCCAGCAGCCAAGAACTAGCGGGGGCCCAAGAGACCCAGTACTTC	CASSQELAGAQETQYF
16	-	TRBV3-1/TRBV3-2	-	TRBJ2-2	TGTGCCAGCAGCCAAAGGGGGGGAACGAACACCGGGGAGCTGTTTTTT	CASSQRGGTNTGELFF
14	-	TRBV18	-	TRBJ1-2	TGTGCCAGCTCACCACGGACAGTAATCAATGGCTACACCTTC	CASSPRTVINGYTF
15	-	TRBV24-1	-	TRBJ2-5	TGTGCCACCAGCTCCGGGGGTACCCCCTTTGAGACCCAGTACTTC	CATSSGGTPFETQYF
16	-	TRBV4-1	-	TRBJ2-2	TGCGCCAGCAGCCAAGATAGACCGGACAGACCAAGGGAGCTGTTTTTT	CASSQDRPDRPRELFF
15	-	TRBV6-1	-	TRBJ1-2	TGTGCCAGCAGTGAAATGGGGGCGACTAACTATGGCTACACCTTC	CASSEMGATNYGYTF
12	-	TRBV10-3	TRBD1	TRBJ2-7	TGTGCCACCAGGACAGGGGGCTACGAGCAGTACTTC	CATRTGGYEQYF
12	-	TRBV12-3/TRBV12-4	-	TRBJ2-1	TGTGCCAGCAGTTTACGGTACAATGAGCAGTTCTTC	CASSLRYNEQFF
14	-	TRBV2	-	TRBJ1-2	TGTGCCAGCAGCGTAGGACAGTCTAACTATGGCTACACCTTC	CASSVGQSNYGYTF
15	once	TRBV7-3	TRBD2	TRBJ2-1	TGTGCCAGCAGCCTGGGACTAGCGGGGGGTGATGAGCAGTTCTTC	CASSLGLAGGDEQFF
13	once	TRBV6-5	-	TRBJ1-1	TGTGCCAGCAAGCTTCTTGGGGGCGGTGAAGCTTTCTTT	CASKLLGGGEAFF
12	-	TRBV2	-	TRBJ2-7	TGTGCCAGCAGTAGGGGGGGCTACGAGCAGTACTTC	CASSRGGYEQYF
17	-	TRBV7-8	-	TRBJ2-1	TGTGCCAGCAGCTCGGGGGGCGGGACACCTAGCTACAATGAGCAGTTCTTC	CASSSGGGTPSYNEQFF
14	-	TRBV5-5	TRBD1	TRBJ2-1	TGTGCCAGCAGGGACAGGGATTCCTACAATGAGCAGTTCTTC	CASRDRDSYNEQFF
13	-	TRBV7-3	-	TRBJ2-2	TGTGCCAGCAGCTCCGACAACGCCGGGGAGCTGTTTTTT	CASSSDNAGELFF
17	-	TRBV7-2	TRBD2	TRBJ2-3	TGTGCCAGCAGCCCACGACCGGGACTAGCGGGGGCAGATACGCAGTATTTT	CASSPRPGLAGADTQYF
12	-	TRBV2	-	TRBJ1-2	TGTGCCAGCAGCCCGGACTTCTATGGCTACACCTTC	CASSPDFYGYTF
15	-	TRBV5-4	TRBD2	TRBJ2-1	TGTGCCAGCAGCCTAGAACGGCTAGCGGGTAATGAGCAGTTCTTC	CASSLERLAGNEQFF
14	once	TRBV6-6	-	TRBJ1-5	TGTGCCAGCACCAGTGACCGGGTGGGTCAGCCCCAGCATTTT	CASTSDRVGQPQHF
14	-	TRBV28	TRBD1	TRBJ2-5	TGTGCCAGCAGTTTATCAGGGGGCGCGGAGACCCAGTACTTC	CASSLSGGAETQYF
13	few	TRBV28	TRBD1	TRBJ1-5	TGTGCCGGCCAAGGGACAGGGAATCAGCCCCAGCATTTT	CAGQGTGNQPQHF
14	-	TRBV7-2	-	TRBJ2-7	TGTGCCAGCAGCTTAGACTTCCCTTCCTACGAGCAGTACTTC	CASSLDFPSYEQYF
13	-	TRBV11-3	TRBD1	TRBJ1-2	TGTGCCAGCAGCTCGGACAGGTCCTATGGCTACACCTTC	CASSSDRSYGYTF
15	-	TRBV6-5	TRBD2	TRBJ2-1	TGTGCCAGCAGAAAGACTAGCGGGAGAGACAATGAGCAGTTCTTC	CASRKTSGRDNEQFF
15	-	TRBV28	-	TRBJ2-1	TGTGCCAGCAGTTTAAGGGGCTTCTCCTACAATGAGCAGTTCTTC	CASSLRGFSYNEQFF
18	-	TRBV27	TRBD2	TRBJ2-3	TGTGCCAGCAGTTCGGGACTAGCGGGCGAGTTCCTCAGGAATACGCAGTATTTT	CASSSGLAGEFLRNTQYF
8	-	TRBV27	-	TRBJ2-7	TGTGCCAGCAGTTCGTCGTACTTC	CASSSSYF
16	once	TRBV7-8	TRBD2	TRBJ2-3	TGTGCCAGCGTCAGGGCCCTAGCGGGTACCTCAGGTACGCAGTATTTT	CASVRALAGTSGTQYF
14	-	TRBV18	-	TRBJ1-3	TGTGCCAGCTCACCTTCGGGATCTGGAAACACCATATATTTT	CASSPSGSGNTIYF
15	-	TRBV28	-	TRBJ1-6	TGTGCCAGCAGTTTATGGGCAGGGGAGAATTCACCCCTCCACTTT	CASSLWAGENSPLHF